The rows below give T cell receptor beta chains drawn from one sample of a study of breast tumors, draining lymph nodes, adjacent tissues. TCRdb analysed the multiplex PCR reads with MiXCR anew, one entry per CDR3 protein. This sample has about 20,000 distinct CDR3 sequences; 25% to 40% occur once, and the top ten carry approximately 10%. The sequenced material came from breast tumor tissue. All receptors derive from a female donor with breast cancer. Some clones in this sample may be carry-over from other donors' samples. Both conserved end residues are part of each CDR3.

cdr3_aa v_call
CASSFRGRGYEQYF TRBV5-5
CASSDSGSPSYEQYF TRBV7-2
CASSQIAGGETQYF TRBV18
CAWSGQRTPLHF TRBV30
CASSVEGTGKISGNTIYF TRBV9
CASSHPDRGEDTQYF TRBV7-8
CASSSGDSTNEKLFF TRBV5-1
CASSEEDADTQYF TRBV9
CASSYLGGGSYNEQFF TRBV5-4
CSAGLADFYNEQFF TRBV20-1
CASSLLVGEGEQFF TRBV9
CSAEIPNTGELFF TRBV20-1
CATSDLRETSGRRSYEQYF TRBV24-1
CSAPTSGYGNEQFF TRBV20-1
CASSLVSGSSYEQYF TRBV5-1
CAWNRDSSYNSPLHF TRBV30
CASSQEATAAKETQYF TRBV3-2
CAGPEQIPSGANVLTF TRBV7-9
CASRTDSYEQYF TRBV12-3/TRBV12-4
CASSQEFSGSYNEQFF TRBV4-3
CASSQTLPDRANYGYTF TRBV4-3
CASSQGSGRGYEQYF TRBV4-3
CASSLSGSPPTEQFF TRBV5-4
CASSWGTGFYEQYF TRBV6-2/TRBV6-3
CASSPVLTSGSLDEQYF TRBV5-1
CASRERVPTDTQYF TRBV2
CSASLDRGGTQYF TRBV20-1
CASSLDVEHEQYF TRBV5-4
CSGKHRGLETQYF TRBV29-1
CSVGAGQGKTEAFF TRBV29-1
CSAREQGTFQETQYF TRBV20-1
CATSRDLELATTGELFF TRBV15
CSAAKQGVKTYEQYF TRBV20-1
CASSYSQGLEQFF TRBV6-5
CAWSPGAEQYF TRBV30